This T cell receptor beta chain is drawn from a study of PD-1 blockade in classical Hodgkin lymphoma. Time point specified: newly diagnosed, previously untreated cHL patient sample. Negative magnetic selection isolated CD4+ T cells from thawed PBMCs. PBMCs representing newly diagnosed, untreated classical Hodgkin lymphoma functioned as the comparison. TCRdb's copy holds only in-frame clones and misses some; the assay was immunoSEQ multiplex PCR. The data hold around 23,000 clones, with nearly 90% observed a single time. Deletions cut 0 bases from V and 4 bases from J, with 9 bases between. This CDR3 contains 15 residues. CDR1 is SGHNT and CDR2 is YENEEA in the germline V gene.

Sample: CD4+ T cells from blood. The receptor comes from a human donor with classical Hodgkin lymphoma. The chain combines TRBV11-3 with TRBJ2-2; D is perhaps TRBD1 (6 bases). CDR3 residues: CASSLDLGGTGELFF. In nucleotides, the CDR3 is TGTGCCAGCAGCTTAGATTTAGGGGGCACCGGGGAGCTGTTTTTT.